Below, 28 T cell receptor beta chains from the same sample are listed, as sequenced in a study of shared clonotypes between healthy human individuals. The assay was immunoSEQ multiplex PCR, and TCRdb's table has in-frame clones only and misses some. The table includes 2 million to 2.5 million clones, 85% to 95% detected once. What was sequenced was naive CD4+ T cells from PBMCs. As to subset: CD45RA+ positively selected. The receptors originated from a man younger than 30 in good health. Some clones in this sample may be carry-over from other donors' samples.

CDR3 sequence (DNA): TGCGCCAGCAGCATCCCGGACGATAACACCGGGGAGCTGTTTTTT. Translated: CASSIPDDNTGELFF. V is TRBV5-1 and J is TRBJ2-2, with D uncertain. V was pared by 4 bases and J by 2 bases, with 12 bases between. The CDR3 runs 15 residues. Germline CDR1 reads SGHRS; CDR2 reads YFSETQ.

The V call is TRBV7-6, the J call TRBJ2-1; 7 bases are shared with TRBD1. The germline gives CDR1 SGHVS, CDR2 FNYEAQ. This CDR3 spans 14 amino acids. V shed 5 bases and J 4 bases; nucleotides not matched to a gene: 5. The CDR3 loop reads CASSPGQLYNEQFF. The CDR3 coding sequence is TGTGCCAGCAGCCCGGGACAGCTATACAATGAGCAGTTCTTC.

The chain couples TRBV19 to TRBJ1-4; no definite D call. The CDR3 loop spans 16 amino acids. Germline V lookup: CDR1 LNHDA, CDR2 SQIVND (reference sequence). V lost 5 bases and J lost 8, with 21 bases in between. The CDR3 is CASSGARTRYGEKLFF. The CDR3 DNA reads TGTGCCAGTAGTGGCGCTAGGACGAGATACGGGGAAAAACTGTTTTTT.

This clone was counted a few times. V usage is TRBV18 and J usage is TRBJ1-2; no clear D gene. Germline V gene sequence: CDR1 KGHSH, CDR2 LQKENI. The CDR3 length is 15 residues. V was pared by 4 bases and J by 2 bases, with 14 bases between. The CDR3: CASSRTSDVNYGYTF. For the CDR3, the DNA is TGTGCCAGCTCACGGACTTCAGACGTGAACTATGGCTACACCTTC.

The chain employs TRBV27 and TRBJ2-3; D remains unclear. Germline lookup yields CDR1 MNHEY and CDR2 SMNVEV (reference sequence). Trimming took off 3 bases at V and 3 bases at J, with 10 bases between the two ends. The CDR3 consists of 14 residues. The CDR3 DNA sequence: TGTGCCAGCAGTTTTGGCGAAAGGACAGATACGCAGTATTTT. Protein sequence: CASSFGERTDTQYF.

Note on this clone: In the same sample, other DNA sequences code for this CDR3. The genes are TRBV28 and TRBJ2-7, with D uncertain. The CDR3 extends over 11 amino acids. CDR1 is MDHEN and CDR2 is SYDVKM in the germline V gene. V was pared by 6 bases and J by 2 bases, with 5 bases between. The CDR3 coding sequence is TGTGCCAGCAGCACAGCCTACGAGCAGTACTTC. Protein sequence: CASSTAYEQYF.

V usage is TRBV28 and J usage is TRBJ1-3; 9 positions match TRBD1. The junction had 10 bases not matched to a gene; V was cut back by 7 bases and J by 0 bases. The CDR3 runs to 17 residues. Looked up from germline, CDR1 is MDHEN and CDR2 is SYDVKM. In DNA form, the CDR3 reads TGTGCCAGCAAAACAGGGGGCTCTACCCGCTCTGGAAACACCATATATTTT. Translation gives CASKTGGSTRSGNTIYF.

Of note for this clone: This sample also contains other DNA sequences that code for the same CDR3. This chain joins TRBV28 and TRBJ2-1; 12 nucleotides line up with TRBD2. Germline-derived CDR1 and CDR2 are MDHEN and SYDVKM. This CDR3 contains 15 residues. With 6 bases clipped from V and 6 bases from J, the junction kept 6 bases outside the gene matches. The CDR3 here is CASSLRLAGVNEQFF. As DNA, the CDR3 is TGTGCCAGCAGCTTAAGACTAGCGGGAGTCAATGAGCAGTTCTTC.

The rearrangement joins TRBV28 to TRBJ2-7; 7 bases fit TRBD2. This CDR3 is built from 15 residues. In germline, CDR1 is MDHEN, CDR2 SYDVKM. With V trimmed by 4 bases and J by 12 bases, 18 bases remained unmatched. The CDR3 bases are TGTGCCAGCAGTTCCCATCTCGGACTAGATCTAGAGGGGTACTTC. Translated, it gives CASSSHLGLDLEGYF.

The chain has TRBV2 and TRBJ1-5, with TRBD1 identical over 8 bases. J lost 9 bases, V lost 5 bases, and 15 bases had no gene match. Germline V CDR1 and CDR2: SNHLY, FYNNEI. CDR3 length equals 16 residues. This CDR3 is CASSTVGGQGARPQHF. CDR3 in DNA: TGTGCCAGCAGTACCGTCGGGGGCCAGGGGGCTAGGCCCCAGCATTTT.

The chain is built from TRBV2 and TRBJ2-5; D is perhaps TRBD1 or TRBD2 (5 bases each). V was shortened by 5 bases and J by 2 bases, with 12 bases between the two germline ends. This CDR3 has 14 amino acids. CDR1 and CDR2 from the germline V gene are SNHLY and FYNNEI. The CDR3 DNA reads as TGTGCCAGCAGTAGTAGGGACCATCAAGAGACCCAGTACTTC. This sequence encodes CASSSRDHQETQYF.

The gene calls are TRBV5-1 and TRBJ2-3; D possibly corresponds to TRBD1 (5 bases). V was clipped by 6 bases and J by 0 bases, with 11 bases between them. The CDR3 loop spans 14 amino acids. CDR1 and CDR2 from the germline V gene are SGHRS and YFSETQ. CDR3 loop: CASTEGASTDTQYF. The DNA for the CDR3 is TGCGCCAGCACGGAAGGGGCTAGCACAGATACGCAGTATTTT.

The chain has TRBV6-5 and TRBJ2-3, with 9 positions matching TRBD2. Trimming cost V 5 bases and J 0 bases; bases outside gene matches: 3. From germline, CDR1 is MNHEY and CDR2 SVGAGI. This CDR3 contains 15 residues. As DNA, the CDR3 is TGTGCCAGCAGTCGACTAGCGGCTAGCACAGATACGCAGTATTTT. Translated, it gives CASSRLAASTDTQYF.

The V call is TRBV19, the J call TRBJ2-7; 9 nucleotides agree with TRBD1. This CDR3 is built from 16 residues. The junction had 19 bases not matched to a gene; V was cut back by 11 bases and J by 5 bases. Germline loops: CDR1 LNHDA, CDR2 SQIVND (reference sequence). CDR3 in DNA: TGTGCCGGCAATCTTAGGACAGGGGCGAAGAGGGACGAGCAGTACTTC. This translates into CAGNLRTGAKRDEQYF.

This chain links TRBV6-6 with TRBJ2-5; maybe TRBD2 (5 bases). The CDR3 contains 14 residues. Trimming stripped 6 bases from V and 0 bases from J, with 11 bases between. Per the germline V gene, CDR1 is MNHNY and CDR2 is SVGAGI (reference sequence). The CDR3: CASSNRGYQETQYF. CDR3 nucleotides: TGTGCCAGCAGCAACCGAGGGTACCAAGAGACCCAGTACTTC.

The chain couples TRBV11-1 to TRBJ1-3; TRBD1 matches 7 bases. With V trimmed by 5 bases and J by 0 bases, 7 bases remained unmatched. This CDR3 spans 16 amino acids. Germline assignment: CDR1 SGHAT and CDR2 FQDESV (reference sequence). The CDR3 coding sequence is TGTGCCAGCAGCCGATCGACAGGGAGCTCTGGAAACACCATATATTTT. Its protein product is CASSRSTGSSGNTIYF.

Here the CDR3 reads CASRKHRDLYSNQPQHF. In DNA, the CDR3 is TGTGCCAGCAGAAAACACCGGGACCTCTATAGCAATCAGCCCCAGCATTTT. The chain couples TRBV28 to TRBJ1-5, with D tentatively TRBD1 (5 bases). In germline, CDR1 is MDHEN, CDR2 SYDVKM. Trimming pared 6 bases from V and 0 bases from J, leaving 18 bases between. This CDR3 has 17 amino acids.

CDR3 nucleotide sequence: TGTGCCAGCCTCCTGCAAGAGACTGAAGCTTTCTTT. This gives the protein CASLLQETEAFF. The chain carries TRBV28 and TRBJ1-1; D call uncertain. The germline V gene has CDR1 MDHEN and CDR2 SYDVKM. V lost 8 bases to trimming and J lost 5 bases, with 12 bases between them. This CDR3 is built from 12 residues.

The V call is TRBV11-2, the J call TRBJ1-1; D is perhaps TRBD1 (5 bases). CDR1 and CDR2 from the germline V gene are SGHAT and FQNNGV. Trimming removed 2 bases from V and 6 bases from J, with 7 bases in between. The CDR3 sequence is 12 residues long. The chain's CDR3 is CASSLRGPEAFF. CDR3 nucleotides: TGTGCCAGCAGCTTAAGGGGACCTGAAGCTTTCTTT.

The chain couples TRBV5-1 to TRBJ2-3, with D uncertain. V lost 0 bases, J lost 2 bases, and 10 bases lay in between. The CDR3 contains 15 residues. The germline gives CDR1 SGHRS, CDR2 YFSETQ. CDR3 protein: CASSLGVTATDTQYF. DNA for the CDR3: TGCGCCAGCAGCTTGGGCGTGACGGCCACAGATACGCAGTATTTT.

The chain links TRBV4-1 to TRBJ2-1, with 9 bases fitting TRBD2. This CDR3 has 16 amino acids. Germline V gene data show CDR1 as MGHRA and CDR2 as YSYEKL. Trimming cost V 5 bases and J 1 base; bases outside gene matches: 6. DNA for the CDR3: TGCGCCAGCAGCGGCGGGAGGGCCAAATCCTACAATGAGCAGTTCTTC. Its protein is CASSGGRAKSYNEQFF.

This chain links TRBV5-1 with TRBJ1-2; possible D gene TRBD1, 6 bases. Germline lookup yields CDR1 SGHRS and CDR2 YFSETQ. The length of the CDR3 is 15 residues. Trimming took off 1 base at V and 7 bases at J, with 17 bases between the two ends. The chain's CDR3 is CASSLPRGTNPGYTF. CDR3 coding DNA: TGCGCCAGCAGCTTGCCCCGCGGGACAAACCCTGGCTACACCTTC.

This chain connects TRBV28 to TRBJ1-5, with D unresolved. CDR1 is MDHEN, CDR2 SYDVKM, per germline. V lost 8 bases and J lost 0, with 14 bases in between. This CDR3 region has 15 residues. The CDR3 nucleotides are TGTGCCAGCGCGACACCTTGGGATAGCAATCAGCCCCAGCATTTT. It yields the protein CASATPWDSNQPQHF.

V and J are TRBV18 and TRBJ2-5; perhaps D is TRBD1 or TRBD2 (6 bases each). Per germline, CDR1 KGHSH and CDR2 LQKENI. This CDR3 has 16 residues. Trimming took 5 bases from V and 4 from J, leaving 20 bases between them. The CDR3 loop reads CASSSVRARGPETQYF. In DNA, the CDR3 is TGTGCCAGCTCATCGGTACGGGCCCGGGGGCCAGAGACCCAGTACTTC.

This clone has just one count. The gene calls are TRBV28 and TRBJ2-3, with 7 nucleotides matching TRBD2. This CDR3 comprises 15 residues. Trimming removed 3 bases from V and 10 bases from J; junction bases left unmatched: 13. Germline CDR1 is MDHEN and CDR2 is SYDVKM. The CDR3 nucleotides read TGTGCCAGCAGTTTTAACTCCGGCGGGAGCGGGGCGCAGTATTTT. Translated: CASSFNSGGSGAQYF.

The chain links TRBV5-1 to TRBJ2-1; unclear D gene. Germline CDR1 SGHRS, CDR2 YFSETQ. The V and J ends lost 4 bases and 7 bases respectively, with 6 bases between them. This CDR3 spans 11 amino acids. In DNA form, the CDR3 reads TGCGCCAGCAGCCACGGGAATGAGCAGTTCTTC. Amino acids: CASSHGNEQFF.

Worth noting for this clone: Other nucleotide sequences in the sample specify the same CDR3. V usage is TRBV11-2 and J usage is TRBJ2-7; D is uncertain. The CDR3 contains 13 residues. Germline CDR1 SGHAT, CDR2 FQNNGV. Trimming took off 1 base at V and 3 bases at J, with 7 bases between the two ends. The CDR3 region is CASSLGRRYEQYF. The CDR3 bases are TGTGCCAGCAGCTTAGGCAGGCGCTACGAGCAGTACTTC.

This chain uses TRBV30 with TRBJ1-5; D is uncertain. The CDR3 extends over 14 amino acids. Per germline, CDR1 GTSNPN and CDR2 SVGIG (reference sequence). V lost 0 bases and J lost 5, with 11 bases in between. The CDR3 region has the DNA TGTGCCTGGAGTGTACTCCAGAGAGATCAGCCCCAGCATTTT. It translates to CAWSVLQRDQPQHF.